The 28 T cell receptor beta chains reported below all come from one sample, sequenced in a study of spatial heterogeneity in lung cancer. Study-wide results and caveats: Tumors with more nonsynonymous mutations had more expanded intratumoral alpha and beta TCRs.

TCRdb fed the 5' RACE reads into MiXCR, producing one record per CDR3 protein. The table lists about 11,000 distinct CDR3 sequences, 5.2% of them singletons. For these TCRs, the target antigens are not known. The time point was: sample taken at primary tumor resection. Sequenced material: lung tumor tissue, taken at surgery. These receptors originate from a male donor with early-stage non-small cell lung cancer.

This clonotype was counted at least ten times. The library was built for alpha chains, so this beta chain is an off-target read and its size means little. This chain connects TRBV11-2 to TRBJ2-5, with a weak D call TRBD2 (7 bases). V was pared by 1 base and J by 2 bases, with 14 bases between. Germline V lookup: CDR1 SGHAT, CDR2 FQNNGV. The CDR3 covers 16 residues. CDR3 in DNA: TGTGCCAGCAGCTTAGTTCGCGGGGGCACACAAGAGACCCAGTACTTC. This gives the protein CASSLVRGGTQETQYF.

As regards this clonotype: This beta chain was picked up by a library intended for alpha chains and is off target, so its count carries little meaning. The genes are TRBV6-6 and TRBJ1-1; D possibly corresponds to TRBD1 (6 bases). Deletions cut 4 bases from V and 1 base from J, with 10 bases between. CDR3 length: 14 residues. Looked up from germline, CDR1 is MNHNY and CDR2 is SVGAGI (reference sequence). The CDR3: CASSSGQSNTEAFF. The CDR3 coding sequence is TGTGCCAGCAGTTCTGGACAGTCGAACACTGAAGCTTTCTTT.

By proportion, this clonotype is medium-sized. Being off target in a library aimed at alpha chains, this beta chain has a size of little meaning. This rearrangement joins TRBV27 to TRBJ1-4; 8 bases are shared with TRBD1. The V gene's germline CDR1 is MNHEY and CDR2 SMNVEV (reference sequence). The CDR3 sequence is 15 residues long. Losses at the gene ends were 3 bases for V and 7 bases for J; bases not matched to a gene: 7. CDR3 sequence: CASSFRTGLGEKLFF. Written as DNA, the CDR3 is TGTGCCAGCAGTTTCCGGACAGGGCTAGGTGAAAAACTGTTTTTT. Variable domain in full (rest from reference TRBV27 and TRBJ1-4): EAQVTQNPRYLITVTGKKLTVTCSQNMNHEYMSWYRQDPGLGLRQIYYSMNVEVTDKGDVPEGYKVSRKEKRNFPLILESPSPNQTSLYFCASSFRTGLGEKLFFGSGTQLSVL.

This clonotype was found many times. Within a library made for alpha chains, this beta chain is off target, and its count is uninformative. The J gene is TRBJ1-1, the V gene TRBV29-1; D is uncertain. V lost 6 bases, J lost 1 base, and 15 bases lay in between. CDR3 size: 14 residues. Germline V gene data show CDR1 as SQVTM and CDR2 as ANQGSEA. The CDR3, as DNA: TGCAGCGTGCAACTGGGTTGGCGGAACACTGAAGCTTTCTTT. Protein sequence: CSVQLGWRNTEAFF.

This clonotype is medium-sized. Since the library was made to target alpha chains, this beta chain is a stray read and its abundance is not meaningful. The chain joins TRBV29-1 to TRBJ1-1, with 11 bases matching TRBD1. Trimming took 8 bases from V and 4 from J; bases not matched to a gene: 6. The CDR3 has 13 residues. CDR1 is SQVTM and CDR2 is ANQGSEA in the germline V gene. The CDR3 sequence is CSTRTGGITEAFF. For the CDR3, the DNA is TGCAGCACCAGGACAGGGGGCATCACTGAAGCTTTCTTT.

This clonotype appeared many times. Little can be read into the size of this beta chain, an off-target read in a library designed for alpha chains. V is TRBV20-1 and J is TRBJ2-7; D possibly corresponds to TRBD1 (5 bases). Trimming stripped 2 bases from V and 3 bases from J, with 5 bases between. The CDR3 sequence is 11 residues long. Germline CDR1 and CDR2: DFQATT and SNEGSKA (reference sequence). The CDR3 coding sequence is TGCAGTGCTAGACAGGGCTACGAGCAGTACTTC. Translation gives CSARQGYEQYF.

This clonotype was observed many times. This beta chain turned up in a library designed for alpha chains; as an off-target read, its abundance says little. The chain joins TRBV20-1 to TRBJ2-1; D uncertain. Between the trimmed V and J ends, which lost 6 bases and 4 bases, there was a span of 16 bases. CDR3 length equals 14 residues. Germline CDR1 DFQATT, CDR2 SNEGSKA (reference sequence). CDR3 amino acids: CSARQLDRYNEQFF. The CDR3 DNA follows: TGCAGTGCCAGGCAGCTGGACCGGTACAATGAGCAGTTCTTC.

In its sample, this clonotype was seen a few times. This beta chain came through as a stray read in a library set up for alpha chains, and its size says little. J is TRBJ2-7 and V is TRBV6-6; no clear D. The CDR3 is made up of 15 amino acids. CDR1 is MNHNY, CDR2 SVGAGI, per germline (reference sequence). V was cut by 0 bases and J by 4 bases, with 13 bases left in between. The CDR3 loop is CASSYSSSNGYEQYF. The CDR3 DNA reads as TGTGCCAGCAGTTACTCGAGCAGCAATGGGTACGAGCAGTACTTC.

This clonotype was picked up many times. The library was designed around alpha chains, so this beta chain is a stray read whose abundance carries little weight. The rearrangement joins TRBV29-1 to TRBJ1-5; unclear D gene. V lost 4 bases and J lost 1, with 8 bases in between. This CDR3 has 13 residues. Germline V gene data show CDR1 as SQVTM and CDR2 as ANQGSEA. The CDR3 loop is CSVGARSNQPQHF. The CDR3 DNA reads as TGCAGCGTTGGAGCCAGGAGCAATCAGCCCCAGCATTTT. Looking up the rest from reference TRBV29-1 and TRBJ1-5 gives the full variable domain: SAVISQKPSRDICQRGTSLTIQCQVDSQVTMMFWYRQQPGQSLTLIATANQGSEATYESGFVIDKFPISRPNLTFSTLTVSNMSPEDSSIYLCSVGARSNQPQHFGDGTRLSIL.

This clonotype was counted ten times or more. This beta chain is a stray read from a library made for alpha chains; its abundance is not meaningful. The rearrangement links TRBV2 to TRBJ1-3; D might be TRBD1 (6 bases). Germline loops: CDR1 SNHLY, CDR2 FYNNEI. The CDR3 totals 13 residues. Trimming left V 7 bases short and J 7 bases short, with 14 bases between. The CDR3 sequence: CASNSRTGNTIYF. CDR3 DNA sequence: TGTGCCAGCAACTCGAGAACAGGGAACACCATATATTTT. Filled out from reference TRBV2 and TRBJ1-3, the complete variable domain reads EPEVTQTPSHQVTQMGQEVILRCVPISNHLYFYWYRQILGQKVEFLVSFYNNEISEKSEIFDDQFSVERPDGSNFTLKIRSTKLEDSAMYFCASNSRTGNTIYFGEGSWLTVV.

There are many counts of this clonotype. Because this beta chain is a stray read in a library intended to capture alpha chains, its abundance should not be given much weight. The rearrangement uses TRBV4-2 and TRBJ1-5; the match to TRBD1 covers 9 bases. There are 17 residues in the CDR3. Germline CDR1 reads LGHNA; CDR2 reads YNFKEQ. V lost 0 bases to trimming and J lost 0 bases; unmatched junction nucleotides: 3. CDR3 in DNA: TGTGCCAGCAGCCAAGATGGGACAGGGAATAGCAATCAGCCCCAGCATTTT. This codes for CASSQDGTGNSNQPQHF.

This clonotype was detected ten times or more. This beta chain turned up in a library designed for alpha chains; as an off-target read, its abundance says little. The chain links TRBV6-6 to TRBJ1-3, with D uncertain. Germline V gene data show CDR1 as MNHNY and CDR2 as SVGAGI (reference sequence). The CDR3 contains 15 residues. V gave up 10 bases and J gave up 0 bases, with 16 bases separating them. Written as DNA, the CDR3 is TGTGCCACCCTTCTGAGTCCCTTCTCTGGAAACACCATATATTTT. Translating it yields CATLLSPFSGNTIYF.

This clonotype was picked up many times. As an off-target read in a library built for alpha chains, this beta chain has a frequency of little significance. The rearrangement links TRBV7-2 to TRBJ1-4; D unresolved. Trimming removed 5 bases at V and 7 bases at J, with 11 bases between. The CDR3 loop spans 13 amino acids. Germline-derived CDR1 and CDR2 are SGHTA and FQGNSA. The DNA of the CDR3 is TGTGCCAGCAGCCCGTCCGGTTTTGAAAAACTGTTTTTT. Protein sequence: CASSPSGFEKLFF.

This clonotype was recorded at least ten times. Since it is a stray read in a library aimed at alpha chains, this beta chain has a size that is not meaningful. V is TRBV7-2 and J is TRBJ1-1; D not certain. The CDR3 covers 14 residues. Germline CDR1 SGHTA, CDR2 FQGNSA. Trimming took off 2 bases at V and 3 bases at J, with 10 bases between the two ends. The CDR3 is CASSLSITDTEAFF. The CDR3 coding sequence is TGTGCCAGCAGCTTATCCATTACGGACACTGAAGCTTTCTTT.

Details on this clonotype: This beta chain appears as a stray read in a library generated for alpha chains; its size is not informative. This chain uses TRBV7-9 with TRBJ1-6; 8 positions agree with TRBD1. The CDR3 consists of 15 residues. V shed 0 bases, J shed 6 bases, and the junction held 1 base outside the gene matches. Looked up from germline, CDR1 is SEHNR and CDR2 is FQNEAQ (reference sequence). The CDR3 is CASSLAQGVNSPLHF. The CDR3 bases are TGTGCCAGCAGCTTAGCACAGGGGGTTAATTCACCCCTCCACTTT.

By share, this clonotype ranks as medium-sized. This beta chain is off target for a library built for alpha chains, so its abundance means little. The chain employs TRBV21-1 and TRBJ1-6; TRBD1 is taken as the D call from the table, unchecked against the DNA. TRBV21-1 is noted as a pseudogene. The CDR3 runs 16 residues. CDR3 bases: TGTGCCAGCAGCAACGTGACAGGAGATAGGGGTTCACCCCTCCACTTT. Translation: CASSNVTGDRGSPLHF.

The table lists this clonotype with many counts. For a library built for alpha chains, this beta chain is a stray read; little rests on its size. The genes are TRBV19 and TRBJ2-6; D may correspond to TRBD1 or TRBD2 (5 bases each). This CDR3 contains 20 residues. Germline V gene lookup returns CDR1 LNHDA and CDR2 SQIVND (reference sequence). Trimming removed 2 bases from V and 0 bases from J, with 20 bases in between. CDR3 nucleotides: TGTGCCAGTAGTATACCACCCCGGGGCTCCCTAATCTCTGGGGCCAACGTCCTGACTTTC. Translated: CASSIPPRGSLISGANVLTF. Together with reference TRBV19 and TRBJ2-6, the CDR3 gives the full variable domain: DGGITQSPKYLFRKEGQNVTLSCEQNLNHDAMYWYRQDPGQGLRLIYYSQIVNDFQKGDIAEGYSVSREKKESFPLTVTSAQKNPTAFYLCASSIPPRGSLISGANVLTFGAGSRLTVL.

The sample holds a few counts of this clonotype. This beta chain turned up in a library designed for alpha chains; as an off-target read, its abundance says little. V gene TRBV4-1 combines with J gene TRBJ2-1; the match to TRBD1 covers 9 bases. The CDR3 has 15 residues. V lost 5 bases to trimming and J lost 3 bases; unmatched junction nucleotides: 5. Germline CDR1 is MGHRA and CDR2 is YSYEKL. The CDR3: CASSSGTGNYNEQFF. The CDR3 coding sequence is TGCGCCAGCAGCTCCGGGACAGGGAACTACAATGAGCAGTTCTTC.

Points on this clonotype: Found in a library prepared for alpha chains, this beta chain is an off-target read, and its abundance has little meaning. V is TRBV7-8 and J is TRBJ2-3; 9 positions match TRBD2. Germline V lookup: CDR1 SGHVS, CDR2 FQNEAQ. The CDR3 runs to 13 residues. V shed 4 bases and J 13 bases; nucleotides not matched to a gene: 9. As DNA, the CDR3 is TGTGCCAGCAGCTCCCCTCGGGCTAGCGGGGAGTATTTT. This encodes CASSSPRASGEYF.

Comments on this clonotype: The size of this beta chain means little, since it is a stray read in a library made for alpha chains. This sequence joins TRBV27 and TRBJ2-1; TRBD1 aligns across 7 bases. This CDR3 contains 15 residues. With V trimmed by 5 bases and J by 6 bases, 10 bases remained unmatched. Looked up from germline, CDR1 is MNHEY and CDR2 is SMNVEV (reference sequence). Here the CDR3 DNA reads TGTGCCAGCAGTAAACAGGGGTTCCATTCCAATGAGCAGTTCTTC. Its translation is CASSKQGFHSNEQFF.

This clonotype was counted at least ten times. Since the library was made to target alpha chains, this beta chain is a stray read and its abundance is not meaningful. V is TRBV5-1 and J is TRBJ1-1; D is uncertain. Germline lookup yields CDR1 SGHRS and CDR2 YFSETQ. The V and J ends lost 0 bases and 1 base respectively, with 7 bases between them. The CDR3 contains 14 residues. The CDR3 region has the DNA TGCGCCAGCAGCTTGGCCGATCCGAACACTGAAGCTTTCTTT. Protein sequence: CASSLADPNTEAFF.

This clonotype is medium-sized. This beta chain is off target for a library built for alpha chains, so its abundance means little. The V call is TRBV18, the J call TRBJ1-1; D gene uncertain. In germline, CDR1 is KGHSH, CDR2 LQKENI. Between the trimmed V and J ends, which lost 3 bases and 1 base, there was a span of 9 bases. CDR3 size: 14 residues. The CDR3 region has the DNA TGTGCCAGCTCACCGCGTTCGGGGAACACTGAAGCTTTCTTT. Translating gives CASSPRSGNTEAFF.

This clonotype was detected ten times or more. This beta chain is an unintended read in a library built for alpha chains; its size means little. The chain has TRBV12-3 or TRBV12-4 and TRBJ2-1; possible D gene TRBD1, 6 bases. The CDR3 loop spans 14 amino acids. Trimming cost V 6 bases and J 0 bases, with 9 bases left between them. The CDR3 region has the DNA TGTGCCAGCAGGCGGACAGACTCCTACAATGAGCAGTTCTTC. Encoded protein: CASRRTDSYNEQFF.

By proportion, this clonotype is medium-sized (0.01 to 0.1%). This beta chain is off target for a library built for alpha chains, so its abundance means little. The chain employs TRBV29-1 and TRBJ2-2; 8 positions agree with TRBD1. Germline V CDR1 and CDR2: SQVTM, ANQGSEA. This CDR3 is built from 15 residues. The V gene end was trimmed by 7 bases and the J gene end by 3 bases; junction bases not matched to a gene: 10. The CDR3 nucleotides are TGCAGCGGGTATCAGGGGGCTAGTGACACCGGGGAGCTGTTTTTT. Protein sequence: CSGYQGASDTGELFF.

To note about this clonotype: This beta chain lies outside the target of a library built for alpha chains; its clone size means little. The chain is built from TRBV10-3 and TRBJ1-5, with D uncertain. The length of the CDR3 is 13 residues. Germline assignment: CDR1 ENHRY and CDR2 SYGVKD. The ends were cut back, 3 bases at V and 6 bases at J, with 9 bases in the middle. The CDR3 nucleotides read TGTGCCATCAGTGAAAATCCGGGTCAGCCCCAGCATTTT. It specifies CAISENPGQPQHF.

This clonotype was recorded many times. This beta chain appears as a stray read in a library generated for alpha chains; its size is not informative. The chain is built from TRBV4-1 and TRBJ2-2; TRBD2 aligns across 7 bases. Germline values: CDR1 MGHRA, CDR2 YSYEKL. With 1 base clipped from V and 5 bases from J, the junction kept 4 bases outside the gene matches. The CDR3 has 15 residues. The CDR3 sequence is CASSQGRGLTGELFF. CDR3 coding DNA: TGCGCCAGCAGCCAAGGAAGGGGACTAACCGGGGAGCTGTTTTTT.

This clonotype was counted at least ten times. Since the library was made to target alpha chains, this beta chain is a stray read and its abundance is not meaningful. The rearrangement uses TRBV2 and TRBJ2-5, with 8 nucleotides matching TRBD2. The ends lost 7 bases at V and 4 bases at J; junction bases unmatched: 5. CDR3 length: 13 residues. The germline CDR1 and CDR2 sequences are SNHLY and FYNNEI. DNA of the CDR3: TGTGCCAGCACCCTTGGACTAGCAGAGACCCAGTACTTC. Its protein product is CASTLGLAETQYF.

This clonotype was observed many times. A library made for alpha chains picked up this beta chain off target, so its size means little. The genes are TRBV4-3 and TRBJ1-3; no clear D gene. The CDR3 is 14 residues long. CDR1 is LGHNA, CDR2 YSLEER, per germline. V was clipped by 1 base and J by 1 base, with 5 bases between them. The CDR3 reads CASSQGVSGNTIYF. CDR3 sequence (DNA): TGCGCCAGCAGCCAAGGTGTATCTGGAAACACCATATATTTT.